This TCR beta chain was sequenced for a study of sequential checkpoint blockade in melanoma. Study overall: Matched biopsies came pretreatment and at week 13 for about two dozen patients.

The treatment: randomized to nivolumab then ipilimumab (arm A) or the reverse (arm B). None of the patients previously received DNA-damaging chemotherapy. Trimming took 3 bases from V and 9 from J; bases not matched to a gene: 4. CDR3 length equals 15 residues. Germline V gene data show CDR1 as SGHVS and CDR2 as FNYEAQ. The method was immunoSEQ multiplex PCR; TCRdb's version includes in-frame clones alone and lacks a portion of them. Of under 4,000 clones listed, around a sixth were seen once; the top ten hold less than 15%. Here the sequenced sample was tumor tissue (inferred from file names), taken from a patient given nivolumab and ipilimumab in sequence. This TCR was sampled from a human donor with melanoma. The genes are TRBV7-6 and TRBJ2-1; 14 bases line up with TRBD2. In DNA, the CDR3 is TGTGCCAGCAGCTTGGGACTAGCGGGAGCTGGTGAGCAGTTCTTC. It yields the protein CASSLGLAGAGEQFF. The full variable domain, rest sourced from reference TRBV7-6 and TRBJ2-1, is GAGVSQSPRYKVTKRGQDVALRCDPISGHVSLYWYRQALGQGPEFLTYFNYEAQQDKSGLPNDRFSAERPEGSISTLTIQRTEQRDSAMYRCASSLGLAGAGEQFFGPGTRLTVL.